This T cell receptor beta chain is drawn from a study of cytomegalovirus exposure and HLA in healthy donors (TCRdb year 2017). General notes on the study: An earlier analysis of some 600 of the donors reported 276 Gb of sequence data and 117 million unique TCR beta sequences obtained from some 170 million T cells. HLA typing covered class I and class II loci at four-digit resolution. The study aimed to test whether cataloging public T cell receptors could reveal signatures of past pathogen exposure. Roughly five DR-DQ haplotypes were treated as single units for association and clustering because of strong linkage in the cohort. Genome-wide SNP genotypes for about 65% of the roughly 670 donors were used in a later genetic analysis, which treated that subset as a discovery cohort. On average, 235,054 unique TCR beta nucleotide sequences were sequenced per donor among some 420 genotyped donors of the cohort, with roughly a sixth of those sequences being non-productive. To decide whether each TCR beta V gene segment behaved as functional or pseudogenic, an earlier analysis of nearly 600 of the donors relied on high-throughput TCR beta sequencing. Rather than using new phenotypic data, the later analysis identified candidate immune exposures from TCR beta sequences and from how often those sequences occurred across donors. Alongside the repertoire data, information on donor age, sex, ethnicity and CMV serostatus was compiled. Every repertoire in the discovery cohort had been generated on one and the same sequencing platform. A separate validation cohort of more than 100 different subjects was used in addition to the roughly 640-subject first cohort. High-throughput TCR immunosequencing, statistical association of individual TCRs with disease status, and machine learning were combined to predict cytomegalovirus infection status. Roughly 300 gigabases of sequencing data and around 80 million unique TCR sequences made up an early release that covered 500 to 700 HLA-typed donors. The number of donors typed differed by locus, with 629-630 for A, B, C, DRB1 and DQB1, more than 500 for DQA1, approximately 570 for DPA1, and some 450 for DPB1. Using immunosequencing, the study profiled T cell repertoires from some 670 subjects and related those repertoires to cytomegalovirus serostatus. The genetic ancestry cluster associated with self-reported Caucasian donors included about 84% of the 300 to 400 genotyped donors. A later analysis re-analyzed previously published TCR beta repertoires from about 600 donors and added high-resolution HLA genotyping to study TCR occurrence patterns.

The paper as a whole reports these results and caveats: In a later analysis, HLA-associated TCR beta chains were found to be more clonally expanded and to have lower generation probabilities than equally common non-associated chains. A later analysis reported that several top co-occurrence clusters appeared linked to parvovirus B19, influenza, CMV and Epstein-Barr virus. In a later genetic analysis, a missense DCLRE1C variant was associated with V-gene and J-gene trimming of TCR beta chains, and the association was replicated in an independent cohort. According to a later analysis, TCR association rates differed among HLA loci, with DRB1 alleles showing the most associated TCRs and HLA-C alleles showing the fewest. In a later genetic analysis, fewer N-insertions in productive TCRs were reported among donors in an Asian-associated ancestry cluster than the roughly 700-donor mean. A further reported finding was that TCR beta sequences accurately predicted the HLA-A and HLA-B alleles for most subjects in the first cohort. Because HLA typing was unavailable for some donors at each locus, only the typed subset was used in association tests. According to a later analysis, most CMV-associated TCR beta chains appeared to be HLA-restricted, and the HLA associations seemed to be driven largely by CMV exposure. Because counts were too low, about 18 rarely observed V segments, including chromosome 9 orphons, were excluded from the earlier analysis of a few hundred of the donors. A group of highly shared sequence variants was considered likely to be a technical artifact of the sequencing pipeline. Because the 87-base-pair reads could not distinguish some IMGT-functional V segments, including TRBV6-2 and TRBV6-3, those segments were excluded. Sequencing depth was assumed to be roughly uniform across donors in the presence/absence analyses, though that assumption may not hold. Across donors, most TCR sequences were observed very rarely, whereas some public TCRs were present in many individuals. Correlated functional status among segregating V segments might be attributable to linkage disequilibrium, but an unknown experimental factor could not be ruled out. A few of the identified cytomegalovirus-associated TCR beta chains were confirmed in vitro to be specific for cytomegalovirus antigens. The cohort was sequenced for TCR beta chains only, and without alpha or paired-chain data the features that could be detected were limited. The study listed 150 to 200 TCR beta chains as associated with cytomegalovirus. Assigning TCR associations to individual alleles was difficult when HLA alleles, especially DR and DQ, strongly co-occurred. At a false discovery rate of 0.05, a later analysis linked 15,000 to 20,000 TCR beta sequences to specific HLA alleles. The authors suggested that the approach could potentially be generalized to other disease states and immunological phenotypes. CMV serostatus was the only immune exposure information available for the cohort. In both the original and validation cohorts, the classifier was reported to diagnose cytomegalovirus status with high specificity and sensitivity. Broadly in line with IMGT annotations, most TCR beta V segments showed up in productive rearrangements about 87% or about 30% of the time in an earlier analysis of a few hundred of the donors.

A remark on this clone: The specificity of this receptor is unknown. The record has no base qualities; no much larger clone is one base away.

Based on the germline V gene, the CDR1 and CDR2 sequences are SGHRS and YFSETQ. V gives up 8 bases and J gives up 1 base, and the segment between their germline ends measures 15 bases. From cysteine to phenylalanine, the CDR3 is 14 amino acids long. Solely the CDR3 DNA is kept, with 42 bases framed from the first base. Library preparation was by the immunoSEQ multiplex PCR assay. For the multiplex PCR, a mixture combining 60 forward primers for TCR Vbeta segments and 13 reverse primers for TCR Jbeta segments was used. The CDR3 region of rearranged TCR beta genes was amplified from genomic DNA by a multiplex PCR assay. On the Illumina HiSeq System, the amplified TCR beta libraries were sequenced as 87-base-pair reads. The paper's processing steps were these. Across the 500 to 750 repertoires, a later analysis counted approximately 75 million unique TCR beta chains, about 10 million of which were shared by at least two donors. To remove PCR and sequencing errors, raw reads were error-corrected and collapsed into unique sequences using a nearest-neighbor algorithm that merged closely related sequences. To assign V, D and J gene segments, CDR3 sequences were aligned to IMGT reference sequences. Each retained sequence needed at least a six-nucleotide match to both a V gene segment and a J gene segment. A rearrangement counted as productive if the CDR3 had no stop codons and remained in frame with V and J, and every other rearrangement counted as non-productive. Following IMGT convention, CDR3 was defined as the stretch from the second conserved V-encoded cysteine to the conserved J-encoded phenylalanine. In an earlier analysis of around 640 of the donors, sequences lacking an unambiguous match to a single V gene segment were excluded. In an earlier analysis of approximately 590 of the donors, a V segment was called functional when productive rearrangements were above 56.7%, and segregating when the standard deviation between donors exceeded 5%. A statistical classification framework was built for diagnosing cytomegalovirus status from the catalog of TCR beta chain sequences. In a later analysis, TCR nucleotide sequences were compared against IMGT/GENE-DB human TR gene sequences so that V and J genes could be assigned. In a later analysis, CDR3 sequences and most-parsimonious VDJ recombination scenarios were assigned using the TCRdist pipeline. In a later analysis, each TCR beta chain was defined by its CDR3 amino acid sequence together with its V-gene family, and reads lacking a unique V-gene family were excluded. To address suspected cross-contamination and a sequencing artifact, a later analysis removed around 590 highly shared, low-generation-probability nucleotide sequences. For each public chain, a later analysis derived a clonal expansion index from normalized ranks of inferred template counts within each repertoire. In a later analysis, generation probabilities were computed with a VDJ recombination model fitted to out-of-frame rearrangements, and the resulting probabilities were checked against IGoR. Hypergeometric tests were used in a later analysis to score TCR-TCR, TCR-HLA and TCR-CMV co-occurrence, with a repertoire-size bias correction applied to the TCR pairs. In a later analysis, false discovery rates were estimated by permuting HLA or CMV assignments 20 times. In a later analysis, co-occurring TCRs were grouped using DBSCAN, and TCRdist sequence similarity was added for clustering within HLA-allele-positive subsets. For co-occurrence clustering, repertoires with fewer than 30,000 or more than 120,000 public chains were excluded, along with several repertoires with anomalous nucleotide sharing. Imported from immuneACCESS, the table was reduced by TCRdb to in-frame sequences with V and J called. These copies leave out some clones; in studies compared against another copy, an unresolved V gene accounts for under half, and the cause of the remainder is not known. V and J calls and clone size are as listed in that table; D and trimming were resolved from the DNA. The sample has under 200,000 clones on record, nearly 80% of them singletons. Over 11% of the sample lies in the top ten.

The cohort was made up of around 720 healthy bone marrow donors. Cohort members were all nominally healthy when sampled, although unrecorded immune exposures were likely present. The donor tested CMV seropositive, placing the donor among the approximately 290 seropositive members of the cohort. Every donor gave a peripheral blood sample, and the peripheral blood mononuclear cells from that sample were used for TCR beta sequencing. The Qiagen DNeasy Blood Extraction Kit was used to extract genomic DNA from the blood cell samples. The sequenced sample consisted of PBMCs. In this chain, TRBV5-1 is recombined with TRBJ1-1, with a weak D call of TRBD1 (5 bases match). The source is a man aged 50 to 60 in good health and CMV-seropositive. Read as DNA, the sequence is TGCGCCAGTCAATACAGGAGTGGGAACACTGAAGCTTTCTTT. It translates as CASQYRSGNTEAFF.